These 26 T cell receptor beta chains share one sample of origin, sequenced in a study of shared clonotypes between healthy human individuals. Here immunoSEQ multiplex PCR was the method, and the copy in TCRdb shows in-frame clones only, minus some. This sample has about 2.3 million clones, with around 90% found just once. Sequencing was performed on naive CD4+ T cells from PBMCs. Sample subset: CD45RA+ positively selected. The receptors originated from a man between 18 and 29 years old in good health. Some clones in this sample may be carry-over from other donors' samples.

The genes are TRBV18 and TRBJ1-1; D is possibly TRBD1 (5 bases). The CDR3 extends over 13 amino acids. Trimming removed 3 bases from V and 6 bases from J, with 11 bases in between. The germline gives CDR1 KGHSH, CDR2 LQKENI. The CDR3 loop is CASSPSGPPEAFF. CDR3 DNA: TGTGCCAGCTCACCGTCAGGGCCTCCTGAAGCTTTCTTT.

The chain is built from TRBV28 and TRBJ2-5; 7 bases fit TRBD1. The CDR3 length is 15 residues. Germline V gene data show CDR1 as MDHEN and CDR2 as SYDVKM. The junction had 9 bases not matched to a gene; V was cut back by 7 bases and J by 1 base. The CDR3 nucleotides are TGTGCCAGCACCCCTCCCGGGACAGTCCAAGAGACCCAGTACTTC. Protein: CASTPPGTVQETQYF.

The chain employs TRBV4-1 and TRBJ1-6, with D hard to call. Per germline, CDR1 MGHRA and CDR2 YSYEKL. V was shortened by 4 bases and J by 4 bases, with 14 bases between the two germline ends. CDR3 length equals 16 residues. The CDR3 sequence is CASSRLPNVYNSPLHF. For the CDR3, the DNA is TGCGCCAGCAGCCGACTCCCGAACGTTTATAATTCACCCCTCCACTTT.

The J gene is TRBJ2-5, the V gene TRBV28; 9 bases line up with TRBD1. The CDR3 contains 15 residues. J was trimmed by 5 bases and V by 4 bases; bases with no gene match: 8. CDR1 is MDHEN and CDR2 is SYDVKM in the germline V gene. The CDR3 is CASSSPGTGSETQYF. In DNA form, the CDR3 reads TGTGCCAGCAGTTCCCCCGGGACAGGGTCTGAGACCCAGTACTTC. The full variable domain, rest sourced from reference TRBV28 and TRBJ2-5, is DVKVTQSSRYLVKRTGEKVFLECVQDMDHENMFWYRQDPGLGLRLIYFSYDVKMKEKGDIPEGYSVSREKKERFSLILESASTNQTSMYLCASSSPGTGSETQYFGPGTRLLVL.

The chain links TRBV7-9 to TRBJ2-6; D ambiguous. The V end was cut by 7 bases, the J end by 0 bases, with 7 bases between. This CDR3 region has 14 residues. Germline CDR1 is SEHNR and CDR2 is FQNEAQ (reference sequence). The CDR3 bases are TGTGCCAGCACACCAAGCTCTGGGGCCAACGTCCTGACTTTC. It yields the protein CASTPSSGANVLTF.

The rearrangement links TRBV5-3 to TRBJ1-2; D gene uncertain. TRBV5-3 is designated an ORF whose function remains uncertain. Trimming took off 8 bases at V and 7 bases at J, with 21 bases between the two ends. The CDR3 loop spans 14 amino acids. The CDR3 is CASITFGREGGYTF. DNA for the CDR3: TGTGCCAGCATCACGTTCGGGAGGGAGGGTGGCTACACCTTC.

For this clone: The same CDR3 arises from other DNA sequences in this sample as well. The V call is TRBV7-2, the J call TRBJ2-7, with TRBD1 matching 9 bases. CDR3 size: 14 residues. The germline CDR1 and CDR2 sequences are SGHTA and FQGNSA. The junction had 5 bases not matched to a gene; V was cut back by 5 bases and J by 3 bases. The chain's CDR3 is CASSLRGQGYEQYF. The CDR3 nucleotides read TGTGCCAGCAGCCTGCGGGGACAGGGCTACGAGCAGTACTTC. Drawing the rest from reference TRBV7-2 and TRBJ2-7, the complete variable domain is GAGVSQSPSNKVTEKGKDVELRCDPISGHTALYWYRQSLGQGLEFLIYFQGNSAPDKSGLPSDRFSAERTGGSVSTLTIQRTQQEDSAVYLCASSLRGQGYEQYFGPGTRLTVT.

As to this clone: This same CDR3 is encoded by further DNA sequences in the sample. The V and J genes are TRBV5-1 and TRBJ2-1; 13 nucleotides line up with TRBD2. CDR3 length equals 16 residues. From germline, CDR1 is SGHRS and CDR2 YFSETQ. With V trimmed by 2 bases and J by 6 bases, 5 bases remained unmatched. The DNA of the CDR3 is TGCGCCAGCAGCTTACTAGCGGGAGGGCCACGCAATGAGCAGTTCTTC. As protein: CASSLLAGGPRNEQFF. The variable domain in full, completed from reference TRBV5-1 and TRBJ2-1, reads KAGVTQTPRYLIKTRGQQVTLSCSPISGHRSVSWYQQTPGQGLQFLFEYFSETQRNKGNFPGRFSGRQFSNSRSEMNVSTLELGDSALYLCASSLLAGGPRNEQFFGPGTRLTVL.

The V gene is TRBV28, the J gene TRBJ2-7, with 8 bases aligning to TRBD2. Germline V gene lookup returns CDR1 MDHEN and CDR2 SYDVKM. This CDR3 comprises 16 residues. V lost 5 bases to trimming and J lost 1 base; unmatched junction nucleotides: 10. The CDR3 sequence: CASSPLWAGGSYEQYF. Written as DNA, the CDR3 is TGTGCCAGCAGTCCCCTTTGGGCGGGAGGTTCCTACGAGCAGTACTTC.

This clone was seen only a few times. This sequence joins TRBV25-1 and TRBJ2-7; D could derive from TRBD1 or TRBD2 (5 bases each). The CDR3 spans 12 residues. The germline gives CDR1 MGHDK, CDR2 SYGVNS. Trimming stripped 8 bases from V and 2 bases from J, with 10 bases between. The CDR3 coding sequence is TGTGCCAGCCGGGACGGGGCCTACGAGCAGTACTTC. Translated, it gives CASRDGAYEQYF.

This clone is a singleton in its sample. CDR3 sequence (DNA): TGTGCCAGCAGCTTAATCGGTGCCAGTATGACCGGGGAGCTGTTTTTT. Amino acids: CASSLIGASMTGELFF. The chain has TRBV7-2 and TRBJ2-2; D is unclear. Trimming took 2 bases from V and 5 from J, leaving 15 bases between them. This CDR3 comprises 16 residues. Germline V gene data show CDR1 as SGHTA and CDR2 as FQGNSA.

This sequence joins TRBV7-2 and TRBJ2-7; D possibly matches TRBD1 or TRBD2 (6 bases each). V lost 1 base to trimming and J lost 0 bases, with 13 bases between them. The CDR3 length is 16 residues. Germline values: CDR1 SGHTA, CDR2 FQGNSA. CDR3 sequence (DNA): TGTGCCAGCAGCTTAGGGGGGGCCGCGCGCTCCTACGAGCAGTACTTC. As protein: CASSLGGAARSYEQYF.

This chain connects TRBV30 to TRBJ2-1; D ambiguous. Germline loops: CDR1 GTSNPN, CDR2 SVGIG (reference sequence). Trimming took off 1 base at V and 2 bases at J, with 9 bases between the two ends. The CDR3 covers 14 residues. The CDR3 nucleotides read TGTGCCTGGAGTGGGCCTCTAGCCTACAATGAGCAGTTCTTC. It specifies CAWSGPLAYNEQFF.

This clone was seen just once. The chain combines TRBV27 with TRBJ1-3; D call uncertain. The CDR3 runs 14 residues. CDR1 and CDR2 (germline): MNHEY, SMNVEV (reference sequence). Trimming shortened V by 7 bases and J by 1 base, and 11 bases separated the two germline ends. CDR3 sequence (DNA): TGTGCCAGCACCCGACCGGTATCTGGAAACACCATATATTTT. Amino acid sequence: CASTRPVSGNTIYF.

V gene TRBV5-1 combines with J gene TRBJ1-4; D remains ambiguous. Per germline, CDR1 SGHRS and CDR2 YFSETQ. The ends were cut back, 1 base at V and 4 bases at J, with 5 bases in the middle. The CDR3 length is 13 residues. The CDR3 spells CASSLWLNEKLFF. The DNA of the CDR3 is TGCGCCAGCAGCTTGTGGCTTAATGAAAAACTGTTTTTT.

The chain combines TRBV5-1 with TRBJ2-2; D not resolved. Per germline, CDR1 SGHRS and CDR2 YFSETQ. The CDR3 loop spans 14 amino acids. V lost 3 bases, J lost 1 base, and 7 bases lay in between. The CDR3 DNA follows: TGCGCCAGCAGCTGGATTGGGAACACCGGGGAGCTGTTTTTT. This gives the protein CASSWIGNTGELFF.

This sequence joins TRBV6-5 and TRBJ2-2; D is undetermined. The CDR3 is made up of 14 amino acids. Deletions cut 2 bases from V and 3 bases from J, with 7 bases between. Germline CDR1 reads MNHEY; CDR2 reads SVGAGI. CDR3 in amino acids: CASSYRQHTGELFF. CDR3 in DNA: TGTGCCAGCAGTTACAGGCAGCACACCGGGGAGCTGTTTTTT.

This clone is a singleton in its sample. The gene calls are TRBV6-1 and TRBJ1-1; D unresolved. V was clipped by 6 bases and J by 1 base, with 9 bases between them. Germline values: CDR1 MNHNS, CDR2 SASEGT. The CDR3 is made up of 13 amino acids. CDR3 region: CASRLIPNTEAFF. In nucleotides, the CDR3 is TGTGCCAGCAGGTTGATCCCGAACACTGAAGCTTTCTTT.

This clone was counted only a few times. The chain carries TRBV10-1 and TRBJ2-3; possibly TRBD1 for D (6 bases). This CDR3 has 16 residues. CDR1 is WNHNN, CDR2 SYGVQD, per germline (reference sequence). The ends were cut back, 7 bases at V and 3 bases at J, with 20 bases in the middle. CDR3 in amino acids: CASTDLARRGTDTQYF. The DNA for the CDR3 is TGCGCCAGCACCGACCTGGCCCGAAGGGGGACAGATACGCAGTATTTT.

This chain links TRBV25-1 with TRBJ1-1; the D is unclear. Germline CDR1 MGHDK, CDR2 SYGVNS. The V end lost 8 bases, the J end lost 3 bases, and 13 bases lay between the germline ends. The CDR3 is 13 amino acids. CDR3 DNA sequence: TGTGCCAGCCGGTGGAGGGCAGACACTGAAGCTTTCTTT. Translating it yields CASRWRADTEAFF.

This rearrangement joins TRBV6-5 to TRBJ2-3, with TRBD1 matching over 7 bases. Germline CDR1 reads MNHEY; CDR2 reads SVGAGI. V shed 2 bases and J 2 bases; nucleotides not matched to a gene: 7. The CDR3 is made up of 16 amino acids. The CDR3 is CASSYGTAIDTDTQYF. CDR3 DNA: TGTGCCAGCAGTTACGGGACAGCCATTGACACAGATACGCAGTATTTT.

As for this clone: This specimen includes other DNA sequences encoding the same CDR3. The V call is TRBV28, the J call TRBJ1-2; D unresolved. From germline, CDR1 is MDHEN and CDR2 SYDVKM. CDR3 length equals 12 residues. With 3 bases removed from V and 8 bases from J, the gap between germline ends came to 10 bases. The CDR3 nucleotides read TGTGCCAGCAGTTTGAGGGTAGGGGGCTACACCTTC. Protein sequence: CASSLRVGGYTF.

In the case of this clone: Other DNA sequences from this sample encode an identical CDR3 as well. The chain employs TRBV5-1 and TRBJ2-2; a possible D gene is TRBD1 (5 bases). The CDR3 is 16 amino acids. V was shortened by 0 bases and J by 0 bases, with 9 bases between the two germline ends. From germline, CDR1 is SGHRS and CDR2 YFSETQ. The chain's CDR3 is CASSLEWGANTGELFF. The CDR3 DNA sequence: TGCGCCAGCAGCTTGGAATGGGGCGCGAACACCGGGGAGCTGTTTTTT.

The J gene is TRBJ1-5, the V gene TRBV5-5; D possibly corresponds to TRBD1 (6 bases). CDR1 is SGHKS and CDR2 is YYEKEE in the germline V gene (reference sequence). This CDR3 region has 16 residues. The V end lost 4 bases, the J end lost 3 bases, and 17 bases lay between the germline ends. CDR3 bases: TGTGCCAGCAGCGTCGGGGCAGGGGCTTTCAATCAGCCCCAGCATTTT. Translating it yields CASSVGAGAFNQPQHF.

In this sample, this clone turned up a few times. Different DNA sequences within this sample yield the same CDR3. V usage is TRBV4-1 and J usage is TRBJ2-7; D is possibly TRBD2 (6 bases). The germline V gene encodes CDR1 MGHRA and CDR2 YSYEKL. This CDR3 comprises 14 residues. Trimming shortened V by 1 base and J by 0 bases, and 7 bases separated the two germline ends. The CDR3 is CASSQVGGSYEQYF. The CDR3 coding sequence is TGCGCCAGCAGCCAAGTCGGGGGCTCCTACGAGCAGTACTTC.

The genes are TRBV5-4 and TRBJ2-5, with TRBD2 matching 11 bases. V lost 1 base and J lost 8; bases outside the gene matches: 7. There are 15 residues in the CDR3. Germline V gene lookup returns CDR1 SGHNT and CDR2 YYREEE (reference sequence). This CDR3 is CASSLNLAGGITQYF. CDR3 nucleotides: TGTGCCAGCAGCTTGAACCTAGCGGGGGGAATTACCCAGTACTTC.